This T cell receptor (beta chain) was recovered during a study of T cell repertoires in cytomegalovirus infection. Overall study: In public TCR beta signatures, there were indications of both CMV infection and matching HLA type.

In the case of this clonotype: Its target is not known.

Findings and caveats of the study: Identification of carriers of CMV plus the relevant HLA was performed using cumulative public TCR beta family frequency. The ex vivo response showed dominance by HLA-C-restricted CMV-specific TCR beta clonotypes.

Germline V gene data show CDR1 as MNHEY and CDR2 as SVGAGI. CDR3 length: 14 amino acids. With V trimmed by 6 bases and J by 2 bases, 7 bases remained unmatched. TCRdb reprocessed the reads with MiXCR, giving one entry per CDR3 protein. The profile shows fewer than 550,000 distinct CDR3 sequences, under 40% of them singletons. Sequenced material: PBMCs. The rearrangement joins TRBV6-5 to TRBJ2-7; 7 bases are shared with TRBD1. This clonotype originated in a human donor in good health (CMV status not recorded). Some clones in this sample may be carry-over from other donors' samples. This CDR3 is CASRTGQTTYEQYF. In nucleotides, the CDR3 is TGTGCCAGCAGAACGGGACAGACTACCTACGAGCAGTACTTC.